A selection of T cell receptor beta chains follows, all from one sample in a study of shared clonotypes between healthy human individuals. Clones were sequenced by immunoSEQ multiplex PCR, and TCRdb holds only the in-frame ones, with some missing. Found here are around 2.3 million clones, approximately 94% of them singletons; the top ten hold 0.1% to 0.15%. The sequencing input was naive CD4+ T cells sorted from blood. Receptors originate from a man in his late teens or twenties in good health. CDR3s include the opening cysteine and the closing phenylalanine or tryptophan. The order of the fields is clone size, D gene, V gene, J gene, CDR3 DNA, CDR3 protein. A D gene is named only where the DNA matches it firmly. Not all rows give a size; the values are once, few, many and, for expanded clones, a class.

.	TRBD2	TRBV6-6	TRBJ2-7	TGTGCCAGCAGTTACCGGGCTAGCGGGTTCAACGAGCAGTACTTC	CASSYRASGFNEQYF
once	.	TRBV27	TRBJ2-7	TGTGCCAGCAGGCACCGGCAGGGCCCTACCGAGCAGTACTTC	CASRHRQGPTEQYF
.	.	TRBV29-1	TRBJ1-5	TGCAGCGTGACGGACATAGGCGATCAGCCCCAGCATTTT	CSVTDIGDQPQHF
.	.	TRBV27	TRBJ1-1	TGTGCCAGCACCCCCCTAGGACGGAGGAACACTGAAGCTTTCTTT	CASTPLGRRNTEAFF
.	TRBD1	TRBV7-9	TRBJ2-5	TGTGCCAGCAGCTTAGGGGACAGGGGGAAACAAGAGACCCAGTACTTC	CASSLGDRGKQETQYF
.	.	TRBV7-9	TRBJ2-2	TGTGCCAGCAGCCAGGACTTCACCGGGGAGCTGTTTTTT	CASSQDFTGELFF
.	.	TRBV10-3	TRBJ1-5	TGTGCCATCAGTGAGTCTCAGGGGTTGCGTACAAATCAGCCCCAGCATTTT	CAISESQGLRTNQPQHF
.	.	TRBV12-5	TRBJ2-4	TGTGCTAGTGGTTTAAGGTTGGCAGGGTCAGCCAAAAACATTCAGTACTTC	CASGLRLAGSAKNIQYF
.	.	TRBV5-6	TRBJ1-3	TGTGCCAGCAGCGGCCGTTCAGGGCGAAACACCATATATTTT	CASSGRSGRNTIYF
.	.	TRBV27	TRBJ1-2	TGTGCCAGCAGTTTACGCCTAGGAGGGATAGGCGGCTACACCTTC	CASSLRLGGIGGYTF
.	TRBD1	TRBV2	TRBJ2-2	TGTGCCAGCAGTGAATTTGGGACAGGGGGCCCTATAAAGAACACCGGGGAGCTGTTTTTT	CASSEFGTGGPIKNTGELFF
.	TRBD2	TRBV18	TRBJ2-1	TGTGCCAGCTCACCACCCCGGACTAGCGGGGGGAATGAGCAGTTCTTC	CASSPPRTSGGNEQFF
.	.	TRBV4-3	TRBJ1-2	TGCGCCAGCAGCCAAGATCTGAGGGGAGGAGGCTACACCTTC	CASSQDLRGGGYTF
.	TRBD1	TRBV25-1	TRBJ2-5	TGTGCCAGCAGTGAACAAGGGACAGGGCGACAAGAGACCCAGTACTTC	CASSEQGTGRQETQYF
.	.	TRBV11-2	TRBJ2-7	TGTGCCAGCAGCTCGAGAGCCGGGGGGCTCTCCTACGAGCAGTACTTC	CASSSRAGGLSYEQYF
.	.	TRBV5-4	TRBJ2-1	TGTGCCAGCAGCTTGGCACTAGCATCGAATGAGCAGTTCTTC	CASSLALASNEQFF
.	.	TRBV18	TRBJ1-1	TGTGCCAGCCGAAGGGGGGGGCTTCTGAACACTGAAGCTTTCTTT	CASRRGGLLNTEAFF
.	TRBD2	TRBV5-4	TRBJ2-3	TGTGCCAGCAGCTTGGCCGGGGGGGCCTTAACAGATACGCAGTATTTT	CASSLAGGALTDTQYF
.	.	TRBV5-4	TRBJ2-7	TGTGCCAGCAGCTTGTCTGCAGATAGCTCCTACGAGCAGTACTTC	CASSLSADSSYEQYF
.	TRBD1	TRBV6-5	TRBJ2-7	TGTGCCAGCAGTTACACCGGGACAGGGAACTACGAGCAGTACTTC	CASSYTGTGNYEQYF
.	TRBD1	TRBV7-9	TRBJ1-4	TGTGCCAGCAGCTTAGGAGTGGGACAGGGGAGAAATGAAAAACTGTTTTTT	CASSLGVGQGRNEKLFF
.	TRBD2	TRBV7-9	TRBJ2-7	TGTGCCAGCAGCTTAATTCCGGGACTAGCGGGAAACTACGAGCAGTACTTC	CASSLIPGLAGNYEQYF
.	TRBD2	TRBV7-2	TRBJ2-3	TGTGCCAGCAGTAGTCAAGCGGGACTCACAGATACGCAGTATTTT	CASSSQAGLTDTQYF
.	.	TRBV2	TRBJ1-3	TGTGCCAGCAGACGCGTGGTGGGTCTGGATTTT	CASRRVVGLDF
once	.	TRBV2	TRBJ2-3	TGTGCCAGCAGTGCAGTGCGTTCGAGCACAGATACGCAGTATTTT	CASSAVRSSTDTQYF
.	.	TRBV11-2	TRBJ2-7	TGTGCCAGCCGCCAGGACATTACGTTAGAGCAGTACTTC	CASRQDITLEQYF
.	.	TRBV6-1	TRBJ2-7	TGTGCCAGCAGTGAGGCATACGAGCAGTACTTC	CASSEAYEQYF
.	.	TRBV6-1	TRBJ1-5	TGTGCCAGCAGTGACCCTCCGGGGGACAATCAGCCCCAGCATTTT	CASSDPPGDNQPQHF